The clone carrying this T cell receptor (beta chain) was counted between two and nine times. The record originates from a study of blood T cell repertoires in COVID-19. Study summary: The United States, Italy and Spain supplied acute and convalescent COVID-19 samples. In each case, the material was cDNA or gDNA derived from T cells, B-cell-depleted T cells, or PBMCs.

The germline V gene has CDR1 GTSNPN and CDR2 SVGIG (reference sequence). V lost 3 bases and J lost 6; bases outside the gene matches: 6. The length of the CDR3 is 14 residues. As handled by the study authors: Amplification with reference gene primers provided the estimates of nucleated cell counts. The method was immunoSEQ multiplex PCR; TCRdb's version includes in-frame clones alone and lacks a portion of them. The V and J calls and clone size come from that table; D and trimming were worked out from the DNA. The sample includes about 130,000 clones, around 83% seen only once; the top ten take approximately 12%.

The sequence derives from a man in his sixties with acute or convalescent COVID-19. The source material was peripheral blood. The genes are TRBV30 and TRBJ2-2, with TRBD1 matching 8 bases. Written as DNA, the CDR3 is TGTGCCTGGAGGGGTCAGGGGGCACCCGGGGAGCTGTTTTTT. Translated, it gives CAWRGQGAPGELFF.